This T cell receptor (beta chain) was captured by sequencing in a study of blood T cell repertoires in COVID-19. Study summary: COVID-19 samples, acute and convalescent, were from the United States, Italy and Spain. T cells, B-cell-depleted T cells, or PBMCs supplied cDNA or gDNA.

Produced via immunoSEQ multiplex PCR; TCRdb's table is partial and in-frame only. The data show 200,000 to 250,000 clones, with roughly 82% seen just once and 5.5% to 6.5% held by the top ten. Enrollment of patients from Seattle took place during active infection, with longitudinal follow-up. The sequenced sample was peripheral blood. The sequence came from a woman over 75 with COVID-19, enrolled during active disease.

CDR3 bases: TGTGCCAGTAGTATCTGGGACAGCTCTTACAATGAGCAGTTCTTC. It encodes CASSIWDSSYNEQFF. The rearrangement uses TRBV19 and TRBJ2-1, with TRBD1 matching 7 bases. The germline V gene encodes CDR1 LNHDA and CDR2 SQIVND (reference sequence). The CDR3 loop spans 15 amino acids. The trim removed 3 bases at V and 4 bases at J, leaving 6 bases unmatched.